One and the same sample provided the 12 T cell receptor beta chains below, sequenced in a study of regulatory T cells in long-lasting Graves disease. Time point here: newly diagnosed GD, antithyroid drugs for less than 3 months. PBMC-extracted RNA yielded the TCR library. In building TCR beta libraries, iRepertoire HTBI primers were used together with Arm-PCR of CDR3 regions. MiXCR was run by TCRdb on the multiplex PCR reads, yielding one entry per CDR3 protein. The table lists some 460,000 distinct CDR3 sequences, roughly 17% of them singletons, with roughly an eighth in the top ten. These sequences were also reported in another study, on T cells in Graves' hyperthyroidism and ophthalmopathy.

Sequences were derived from peripheral blood mononuclear cells (PBMCs), sampled at new diagnosis, from a patient treated with antithyroid drugs. Receptors originate from a man in his forties with Graves disease.

The chain links TRBV7-9 to TRBJ2-1, with 12 bases aligning to TRBD2. Germline values: CDR1 SEHNR, CDR2 FQNEAQ (reference sequence). The CDR3 has 18 residues. V lost 1 base and J lost 0; bases outside the gene matches: 4. CDR3 residues: CASSLGLAGGPSYNEQFF. In DNA form, the CDR3 reads TGTGCCAGCAGCTTAGGCCTAGCGGGAGGGCCCTCCTACAATGAGCAGTTCTTC.

This clonotype was recorded at least ten times. This chain connects TRBV11-2 to TRBJ2-3; 8 positions match TRBD2. The V and J ends lost 1 base and 3 bases, in that order; junction bases with no gene match: 0. The CDR3 covers 14 residues. Germline values: CDR1 SGHAT, CDR2 FQNNGV. The CDR3 here is CASSLGGRTDTQYF. As DNA, the CDR3 is TGTGCCAGCAGCTTAGGCGGGAGGACAGATACGCAGTATTTT.

The chain joins TRBV24-1 to TRBJ2-1, with 13 nucleotides matching TRBD2. With 4 bases clipped from V and 0 bases from J, the junction kept 11 bases outside the gene matches. The length of the CDR3 is 20 residues. Per the germline V gene, CDR1 is KGHDR and CDR2 is SFDVKD. CDR3 amino acids: CATSDPTSGRALSSYNEQFF. CDR3 nucleotides: TGTGCCACCAGTGACCCCACTAGCGGGAGGGCCCTAAGCTCCTACAATGAGCAGTTCTTC.

This clonotype was counted at least ten times. The V gene is TRBV27, the J gene TRBJ2-7; D not certain. The CDR3 is 13 amino acids. Germline CDR1 and CDR2: MNHEY and SMNVEV (reference sequence). V lost 5 bases, J lost 3 bases, and 11 bases lay in between. CDR3 nucleotides: TGTGCCAGCAGTCCCGGTTCGTTCTACGAGCAGTACTTC. This translates into CASSPGSFYEQYF.

This clonotype was counted ten times or more. The CDR3 spells CASSQDVSGSTDTQYF. In DNA form, the CDR3 reads TGTGCCAGCAGCCAAGATGTAAGCGGTAGCACAGATACGCAGTATTTT. V is TRBV3-1 and J is TRBJ2-3, with D perhaps matching TRBD2 (5 bases). The V gene's germline CDR1 is LGHDT and CDR2 YNNKEL (reference sequence). V gave up 0 bases and J gave up 0 bases, with 10 bases separating them. This CDR3 has 16 amino acids.

This clonotype was observed a handful of times. The DNA for the CDR3 is TGTGCCAGCAGCCAAGGGGTAGGCGATGAGCAGTTCTTC. It translates to CASSQGVGDEQFF. V and J are TRBV4-2 and TRBJ2-1; D is unclear. The CDR3 is 13 residues long. The germline gives CDR1 LGHNA, CDR2 YNFKEQ. Trimming removed 1 base at V and 8 bases at J, with 9 bases between.

Many counts were recorded for this clonotype. CDR3 residues: CAWRQGADGYTF. CDR3 DNA sequence: TGTGCCTGGAGGCAGGGGGCGGATGGCTACACCTTC. The chain uses TRBV30 and TRBJ1-2, with TRBD1 matching over 8 bases. Germline trimming cut 3 bases from V and 6 bases from J; bases unmatched to any gene: 3. The CDR3 runs 12 residues. The V gene's germline CDR1 is GTSNPN and CDR2 SVGIG (reference sequence). Complete variable domain (other parts from reference TRBV30 and TRBJ1-2): SQTIHQWPATLVQPVGSPLSLECTVEGTSNPNLYWYRQAAGRGLQLLFYSVGIGQISSEVPQNLSASRPQDRQFILSSKKLLLSDSGFYLCAWRQGADGYTFGSGTRLTVV.

This clonotype was seen ten or more times. This rearrangement joins TRBV7-9 to TRBJ2-7; 9 bases match TRBD1. Trimming took 0 bases from V and 8 from J; bases not matched to a gene: 5. Germline V lookup: CDR1 SEHNR, CDR2 FQNEAQ (reference sequence). This CDR3 comprises 14 residues. CDR3 amino acids: CASSLAVTGGKQYF. The CDR3 coding sequence is TGTGCCAGCAGCTTAGCGGTGACAGGGGGAAAGCAGTACTTC.

The genes are TRBV19 and TRBJ1-5; 8 bases match TRBD1. With V trimmed by 7 bases and J by 1 base, 9 bases remained unmatched. Germline V gene data show CDR1 as LNHDA and CDR2 as SQIVND (reference sequence). The CDR3 spans 16 residues. The CDR3 here is CASTLGQGWSNQPQHF. In nucleotides, the CDR3 is TGTGCCAGTACCCTAGGACAGGGTTGGAGCAATCAGCCCCAGCATTTT.

This clonotype occurred many times. The genes are TRBV28 and TRBJ2-7; 7 bases map to TRBD1. Germline lookup yields CDR1 MDHEN and CDR2 SYDVKM. CDR3 size: 14 residues. J gave up 3 bases and V 3 bases, and 5 bases lay outside the gene matches. The CDR3 DNA follows: TGTGCCAGCAGTTTCCCGACAGGGAGCTACGAGCAGTACTTC. Amino acid sequence: CASSFPTGSYEQYF.

The V gene is TRBV30, the J gene TRBJ2-2, with 9 bases matching TRBD1. This CDR3 comprises 14 residues. Germline V gives CDR1 GTSNPN, CDR2 SVGIG (reference sequence). With 3 bases clipped from V and 3 bases from J, the junction kept 2 bases outside the gene matches. CDR3 region: CAWRGTGYTGELFF. For the CDR3, the DNA is TGTGCCTGGAGAGGGACAGGGTACACCGGGGAGCTGTTTTTT.

This clonotype was picked up many times. This chain joins TRBV20-1 and TRBJ2-7, with 13 bases that match TRBD2. The junction had 9 bases not matched to a gene; V was cut back by 0 bases and J by 4 bases. The CDR3 has 17 residues. The germline V gene encodes CDR1 DFQATT and CDR2 SNEGSKA (reference sequence). The CDR3 bases are TGCAGTGCTAGAGACCCCGCCCGACTAGCGGGGGGTTACGAGCAGTACTTC. Translating it yields CSARDPARLAGGYEQYF.